The 14 T cell receptor beta chains below all came from one sample that was sequenced in a study of shared clonotypes between healthy human individuals. The protocol was immunoSEQ multiplex PCR, while the TCRdb copy is restricted to in-frame clones and leaves out a portion. In the table there are about a million clones, around four fifths of which are singletons. Sequenced material: memory CD4+ T cells sorted from blood. Noted subset: CD45RA-negative fraction. The source is a man aged 18 to 29 in good health.

The chain carries TRBV27 and TRBJ1-6; tentative D call: TRBD1 (6 bases). The V gene lost 6 bases and the J gene lost 9 bases, with 18 bases spanning the gap. The CDR3 loop spans 15 amino acids. CDR1 MNHEY and CDR2 SMNVEV come from the germline V gene (reference sequence). The CDR3 reads CASSPLRDNFSPLHF. The CDR3 nucleotides are TGTGCCAGCAGCCCTCTCCGGGACAATTTTTCACCCCTCCACTTT.

This clone was picked up one time. The V and J genes are TRBV5-6 and TRBJ2-7; D is ambiguous. Trimming took off 6 bases at V and 0 bases at J, with 13 bases between the two ends. Germline-derived CDR1 and CDR2 are SGHDT and YYEEEE. The length of the CDR3 is 14 residues. The CDR3 region has the DNA TGTGCCAGCACCACAGTTTCGCCCTCCTACGAGCAGTACTTC. Translated: CASTTVSPSYEQYF.

J is TRBJ1-4 and V is TRBV7-8; D ambiguous. With 1 base removed from V and 5 bases from J, the gap between germline ends came to 11 bases. From germline, CDR1 is SGHVS and CDR2 FQNEAQ. The CDR3 sequence is 15 residues long. CDR3: CASSLEIRKNEKLFF. The CDR3 DNA is TGTGCCAGCAGCTTAGAGATCAGGAAGAATGAAAAACTGTTTTTT.

The V gene is TRBV5-1, the J gene TRBJ1-2; D is possibly TRBD1 (5 bases). Germline V gives CDR1 SGHRS, CDR2 YFSETQ. The CDR3 sequence is 14 residues long. The V and J ends lost 0 bases and 8 bases respectively, with 14 bases between them. CDR3 DNA sequence: TGCGCCAGCAGCTTGGTGACAGCAGAAGTAGGCTACACCTTC. As protein: CASSLVTAEVGYTF.

The chain has TRBV27 and TRBJ2-1; D is perhaps TRBD1 or TRBD2 (5 bases each). From germline, CDR1 is MNHEY and CDR2 SMNVEV (reference sequence). The CDR3 has 17 amino acids. V was pared by 6 bases and J by 3 bases, with 21 bases between. CDR3 nucleotide sequence: TGTGCCAGCAGCTTTCTCCCCGGGGCCGGACGCTACAATGAGCAGTTCTTC. The encoded protein is CASSFLPGAGRYNEQFF.

This clone was observed a single time. The chain employs TRBV4-3 and TRBJ2-7; D is unresolved. This CDR3 contains 13 residues. Germline-derived CDR1 and CDR2 are LGHNA and YSLEER. Trimming pared 0 bases from V and 4 bases from J, leaving 7 bases between. Here the CDR3 DNA reads TGCGCCAGCAGCCAAGAAGGCGGATACGAGCAGTACTTC. This translates into CASSQEGGYEQYF.

The chain recombines TRBV13 with TRBJ2-6; TRBD1 is a possible D gene (6 bases). Germline V gene sequence: CDR1 PRHDT, CDR2 FYEKMQ (reference sequence). V lost 5 bases and J 4 bases, leaving 15 bases between the germline ends. The CDR3 runs to 16 residues. The CDR3 loop reads CASSQTGWSGANVLTF. CDR3 DNA sequence: TGTGCCAGCAGCCAAACAGGGTGGTCAGGGGCCAACGTCCTGACTTTC.

The chain joins TRBV11-2 to TRBJ2-7; D gene ambiguous. V was cut by 5 bases and J by 7 bases, with 12 bases left in between. The CDR3 extends over 12 amino acids. Germline loops: CDR1 SGHAT, CDR2 FQNNGV. As DNA, the CDR3 is TGTGCCAGCAGCACCAGAATGGGGGAGCAGTACTTC. Protein product: CASSTRMGEQYF.

The chain couples TRBV5-4 to TRBJ1-1, with D unresolved. The length of the CDR3 is 15 residues. The ends were cut back, 4 bases at V and 0 bases at J, with 13 bases in the middle. Germline values: CDR1 SGHNT, CDR2 YYREEE (reference sequence). CDR3 sequence: CASSALQTMNTEAFF. The DNA of the CDR3 is TGTGCCAGCAGCGCCTTACAGACCATGAACACTGAAGCTTTCTTT.

Of note for this clone: A read error likely explains this, since a far larger clone differs by one base. This sample includes further DNA sequences coding for the same CDR3. This sequence joins TRBV7-9 and TRBJ2-7; the D is unclear. Germline lookup yields CDR1 SEHNR and CDR2 FQNEAQ (reference sequence). The CDR3 is 11 residues long. Trimming shortened V by 5 bases and J by 3 bases, and 5 bases separated the two germline ends. The CDR3 DNA reads as TGTGCCAGCAGCCCTAACTACGAGCAGTACTTC. Translation gives CASSPNYEQYF. The variable domain in full, with the rest retrieved from reference TRBV7-9 and TRBJ2-7, is DTGVSQNPRHKITKRGQNVTFRCDPISEHNRLYWYRQTLGQGPEFLTYFQNEAQLEKSRLLSDRFSAERPKGSFSTLEIQRTEQGDSAMYLCASSPNYEQYFGPGTRLTVT.

This sequence joins TRBV15 and TRBJ2-5; TRBD1 or TRBD2 may be the D gene (5 bases each). With 9 bases removed from V and 3 bases from J, the gap between germline ends came to 14 bases. The CDR3 runs 13 residues. The germline V gene has CDR1 LNHNV and CDR2 YYDKDF (reference sequence). The CDR3 nucleotides read TGTGCCACATCGAGGGCCAGGGAAGAGACCCAGTACTTC. Its protein product is CATSRAREETQYF.

The table lists this clone with a count of one. V is TRBV6-5 and J is TRBJ2-7, with 13 nucleotides matching TRBD2. The CDR3 runs 15 residues. Germline V lookup: CDR1 MNHEY, CDR2 SVGAGI. V shed 5 bases and J 7 bases; nucleotides not matched to a gene: 8. The CDR3 bases are TGTGCCAGCAGTCAAACTAGCGGGGGGGCCGAGGAGCAGTACTTC. Its protein is CASSQTSGGAEEQYF.

V is TRBV7-2 and J is TRBJ2-3; TRBD2 might be the D (6 bases). Trimming left V 3 bases short and J 3 bases short, with 13 bases between. The germline gives CDR1 SGHTA, CDR2 FQGNSA. This CDR3 is 15 amino acids long. The CDR3 bases are TGTGCCAGCAGCTTTGGACGGAGGGCGACAGATACGCAGTATTTT. The encoded protein is CASSFGRRATDTQYF.

This clone showed up just a few times. This chain links TRBV5-1 with TRBJ1-1; 7 positions agree with TRBD1. The germline V gene has CDR1 SGHRS and CDR2 YFSETQ. This CDR3 has 16 amino acids. The J segment lost 0 bases and the V segment lost 3 bases, leaving 8 bases of the junction unmatched. The CDR3, as DNA: TGCGCCAGCAGCTCAGATCCGGGACAGCTGAACACTGAAGCTTTCTTT. Residues: CASSSDPGQLNTEAFF.